This entry features one T cell receptor (beta chain) sequence. Its specificity is not known. These data come from a study of cytomegalovirus exposure and HLA in healthy donors. Broader study findings: Cytomegalovirus-associated TCR beta chains were listed, numbering 150 to 200.

The CDR3 is made up of 17 amino acids. V gave up 6 bases and J gave up 5 bases; unmatched junction bases: 12. Germline V gene lookup returns CDR1 MDHEN and CDR2 SYDVKM. Only in-frame clones appear in the TCRdb table, and some are missing; sequencing was by immunoSEQ multiplex PCR. This table holds about 92,000 clones, roughly 92% found once. Sequencing was carried out using PBMCs. V is TRBV28 and J is TRBJ2-5; 13 nucleotides match TRBD2. The TCR originated in a young woman in good health and CMV-seropositive. CDR3 in amino acids: CASSHIPGTSGTETQYF. DNA of the CDR3: TGTGCCAGCAGCCATATCCCCGGGACTAGCGGGACGGAGACCCAGTACTTC.